This T cell receptor (beta chain) was sequenced for a study of OX40 agonist ivuxolimab in advanced cancers. At the level of the whole study: Ivuxolimab, which targeted the costimulatory receptor OX40 (CD134), was an agonistic, fully human IgG2 monoclonal antibody. Patients were allowed to have had prior anti-PD-1, anti-PD-L1 or anti-CTLA-4 therapy, and 40% of the dose-escalation patients had previously received checkpoint inhibitors. A male proportion of 82.7% and a mean age of approximately 61 years, ranging from about 23 to 90, were recorded for the dose-escalation cohort. Intravenous ivuxolimab was administered to patients every 2 weeks at six dose levels: 0.01, 0.1, 0.3, 1.5, 3 and 10 mg/kg. The paper describes the monotherapy dose-escalation part (N of about 55 patients) of the phase I trial of ivuxolimab. The point of sequencing TCRbeta in the periphery was to test whether ivuxolimab changed TCR sequence diversity and drove clonal T-cell expansion. Partial responses were achieved by three dose-escalation patients, of whom one had hepatocellular carcinoma and two had cutaneous melanoma. Of the roughly 52 dose-escalation patients, hepatocellular carcinoma was present in about 20, melanoma in approximately 15, renal cell carcinoma in 9 and head and neck cancer in 9.

Study-level results and caveats: At doses of 0.1 to 3.0 mg/kg, clonal expansion of both CD4+ and CD8+ blood T cells was observed from baseline to week 6. Partial responders in the 0.1-3.0 mg/kg groups had among the lowest normalized peripheral clonal expansion, especially among CD8+ T cells. Low levels of normalized T-cell clonal expansion were also seen in some nonresponding patients. After ivuxolimab, expanded clones were on average more numerous among CD8+ T cells than among CD4+ T cells. Antigen specificity was not determined for the clonally expanded peripheral T cells.

Patients with autoimmune disease history or receiving systemic immunosuppression were excluded from the trial. In every dose cohort, peripheral blood was drawn for TCR sequencing at baseline, cycle 4 day 1, and cycle 7 day 1. The samples were taken from a phase I, first-in-human, multicenter, open-label dose-escalation trial of ivuxolimab. Adults with locally advanced or metastatic head and neck squamous cell, hepatocellular, melanoma or renal cell carcinoma were enrolled in the trial. Before TCR sequencing, CD4+ and CD8+ T cells were separately sorted from peripheral blood. According to the germline V gene, CDR1 reads SGHNT and CDR2 reads YENEEA. V trim: 0 bases; J trim: 6 bases; unmatched bases: 11. Taken from cysteine to phenylalanine, the CDR3 has 17 residues. Kept here is only the CDR3 DNA, which spans 51 bases and is read in frame from base 1. To sequence the TCRbeta CDR3 region, genomic DNA was isolated from the sorted cells. TCRbeta CDR3 regions were sequenced using the immunoSEQ Assay. TCRdb's version of the immuneACCESS table is confined to in-frame rearrangements and falls short of the full clone set. An unresolved V gene accounts for under half of the shortfall where checked; the remainder is of unknown origin. This sample comprises 6,000 or so clones, about 80% of them detected only once. About 22% of the sample is held by the ten biggest clonotypes.

As regards this clone: The antigen it binds to is not known. No base qualities exist here, and no much larger clone lies one base off it.

The sample was CD4+ or CD8+ T cells sorted from blood, taken in a trial of the OX40 agonist ivuxolimab. The clonotype originates from an adult with an advanced solid tumor such as melanoma, head and neck, liver or kidney cancer. The rearrangement joined TRBV11-3 to TRBJ1-3, with TRBD1 matching 7 junction bases. The CDR3 in this case is CASSLDFRGGNKNTIYF. The DNA sequence reads TGTGCCAGCAGCTTAGATTTTAGAGGGGGCAATAAAAACACCATATATTTT.